The 5 T cell receptor beta chains given below trace back to one sample, sequenced in a study of graft-versus-host responses after intestinal transplantation. Which antigens these TCRs recognize remains unknown. TCRdb's copy holds only in-frame clones and misses some; the assay was immunoSEQ multiplex PCR. The profile shows about 86,000 clones, about 87% of them singletons. The source was unstimulated CD4+ T cells sorted from spleen or lymph node cells, collected before transplant. These receptors came from a human donor who was the organ donor for an intestinal transplant.

This sequence joins TRBV6-1 and TRBJ2-1; perhaps TRBD2 as D (7 bases). CDR3 length: 15 residues. CDR1 is MNHNS, CDR2 SASEGT, per germline. V was shortened by 4 bases and J by 3 bases, with 13 bases between the two germline ends. CDR3 DNA: TGTGCCAGCAGTGCAAGGGGGGGGAACTACAATGAGCAGTTCTTC. It specifies CASSARGGNYNEQFF.

The chain joins TRBV7-8 to TRBJ2-1, with a tentative D call TRBD1 (6 bases). Per the germline V gene, CDR1 is SGHVS and CDR2 is FQNEAQ. The length of the CDR3 is 13 residues. The germline V and J ends were trimmed by 1 base and 8 bases, with 9 bases remaining between them. The CDR3: CASSLGGRYEQFF. In nucleotides, the CDR3 is TGTGCCAGCAGCTTAGGGGGGCGCTATGAGCAGTTCTTC.

V usage is TRBV19 and J usage is TRBJ2-3, with D perhaps matching TRBD2 (6 bases). CDR1 and CDR2 (germline): LNHDA, SQIVND (reference sequence). Trimming pared 3 bases from V and 2 bases from J, leaving 18 bases between. This CDR3 comprises 17 residues. CDR3 amino acids: CASSMGHWRGPTDTQYF. The CDR3 nucleotides are TGTGCCAGTAGTATGGGCCATTGGCGGGGTCCCACAGATACGCAGTATTTT.

The genes are TRBV29-1 and TRBJ2-7; a weak D match, TRBD1 (6 bases). Germline lookup yields CDR1 SQVTM and CDR2 ANQGSEA. V was clipped by 7 bases and J by 3 bases, with 19 bases between them. There are 14 residues in the CDR3. The CDR3 is CSGQGTATGYEQYF. CDR3 DNA sequence: TGCAGCGGCCAGGGGACCGCGACGGGCTACGAGCAGTACTTC.

The gene calls are TRBV7-3 and TRBJ1-1, with D perhaps matching TRBD1 (5 bases). Looked up from germline, CDR1 is SGHTA and CDR2 is FQGTGA. The CDR3 is made up of 13 amino acids. Trimming removed 8 bases at V and 6 bases at J, with 16 bases between. CDR3: CASGRGHPAEAFF. In DNA, the CDR3 is TGTGCCAGCGGCCGTGGACATCCCGCTGAAGCTTTCTTT.